The T cell receptor beta chain described here comes from a study of blood T cell repertoires in COVID-19. The table came from immunoSEQ multiplex PCR; TCRdb's copy has only in-frame clones and leaves some out. The table shows 90,000 or so clones, with roughly 85% occurring only once. The Seattle patients joined while their infection was active and were tracked longitudinally afterward. This TCR derives from a woman aged 55-75 years with COVID-19, enrolled during active disease. The sequencing input was peripheral blood.

The CDR3 here is CASSSLQGREQYF. The CDR3 DNA is TGTGCCAGCAGCTCACTACAGGGGCGGGAGCAGTACTTC. The genes are TRBV7-9 and TRBJ2-7, with 7 bases fitting TRBD1. Trimming at V came to 4 bases and at J to 7 bases, leaving 7 bases not matched to a gene. Germline assignment: CDR1 SEHNR and CDR2 FQNEAQ (reference sequence). The CDR3 extends over 13 amino acids.